The 28 T cell receptor beta chains given below trace back to one sample, sequenced in a study of PD-1 blockade in classical Hodgkin lymphoma. Time point in this sample: newly diagnosed, previously untreated cHL patient sample. Researchers report purifying CD4+ T cells from thawed PBMCs by magnetic negative selection. Sequenced by immunoSEQ multiplex PCR; TCRdb stores in-frame clones only, minus some. Of about 15,000 clones listed, 86% are singletons. Sequencing was carried out using CD4+ T cells from blood. Source of these receptors: a human donor with classical Hodgkin lymphoma.

The genes are TRBV6-1 and TRBJ1-4; D possibly corresponds to TRBD1 (5 bases). Trimming left V 3 bases short and J 5 bases short, with 16 bases between. The CDR3 spans 16 residues. Germline-derived CDR1 and CDR2 are MNHNS and SASEGT. This CDR3 is CASSESGFRDNEKLFF. The CDR3 coding sequence is TGTGCCAGCAGTGAGTCAGGGTTTCGGGACAATGAAAAACTGTTTTTT.

J is TRBJ1-2 and V is TRBV11-2; TRBD1 aligns across 10 bases. This CDR3 region has 14 residues. Germline-derived CDR1 and CDR2 are SGHAT and FQNNGV. J gave up 7 bases and V 2 bases, and 4 bases lay outside the gene matches. CDR3 amino acids: CASSLRQGAVGYTF. The CDR3 DNA reads TGTGCCAGCAGCTTAAGACAGGGGGCGGTTGGCTACACCTTC.

This chain connects TRBV18 to TRBJ1-1; D uncertain. This CDR3 contains 16 residues. Germline V gene lookup returns CDR1 KGHSH and CDR2 LQKENI. The V end was cut by 3 bases, the J end by 1 base, with 15 bases between. CDR3 nucleotide sequence: TGTGCCAGCTCACCGTCGATAAACAGTCGGAACACTGAAGCTTTCTTT. Protein sequence: CASSPSINSRNTEAFF.

The V and J genes are TRBV9 and TRBJ2-6; TRBD1 is a possible D gene (7 bases). V dropped 0 bases and J dropped 1 base, with 20 bases sitting between them. Germline loops: CDR1 SGDLS, CDR2 YYNGEE. This CDR3 is 20 amino acids long. The CDR3 nucleotides read TGTGCCAGCAGCGTAGGAACGGGCAGGGGGACTCTATCTGGGGCCAACGTCCTGACTTTC. Its protein product is CASSVGTGRGTLSGANVLTF.

The chain combines TRBV7-2 with TRBJ2-7, with TRBD2 identical over 12 bases. Trimming cost V 5 bases and J 5 bases; bases outside gene matches: 13. CDR1 and CDR2 (germline): SGHTA, FQGNSA. This CDR3 comprises 17 residues. The CDR3 DNA reads TGTGCCAGCAGCGGGGGACAGTCTAGCGGGAGGGCCGACGAGCAGTACTTC. Protein sequence: CASSGGQSSGRADEQYF.

The chain links TRBV30 to TRBJ2-7; the D call may be TRBD1 or TRBD2 (5 bases each). The V gene lost 1 base and the J gene lost 0 bases, with 16 bases spanning the gap. The CDR3 is made up of 16 amino acids. Germline CDR1 is GTSNPN and CDR2 is SVGIG (reference sequence). Written as DNA, the CDR3 is TGTGCCTGGAGTGGATTGTGGGACGCCATCTCCTACGAGCAGTACTTC. Its protein product is CAWSGLWDAISYEQYF.

The chain is built from TRBV2 and TRBJ2-1; 13 bases map to TRBD2. CDR3 size: 16 residues. The germline V gene has CDR1 SNHLY and CDR2 FYNNEI. Trimming cost V 3 bases and J 6 bases; bases outside gene matches: 5. This CDR3 reads CASSDWRLAGGNEQFF. The DNA for the CDR3 is TGTGCCAGCAGTGATTGGAGACTAGCGGGGGGCAATGAGCAGTTCTTC. Drawing the rest from reference TRBV2 and TRBJ2-1, the complete variable domain is EPEVTQTPSHQVTQMGQEVILRCVPISNHLYFYWYRQILGQKVEFLVSFYNNEISEKSEIFDDQFSVERPDGSNFTLKIRSTKLEDSAMYFCASSDWRLAGGNEQFFGPGTRLTVL.

The chain recombines TRBV5-1 with TRBJ1-1; D unclear. Per germline, CDR1 SGHRS and CDR2 YFSETQ. The V and J ends lost 5 bases and 0 bases respectively, with 8 bases between them. The CDR3 totals 13 residues. The CDR3 is CASRDRLNTEAFF. Written as DNA, the CDR3 is TGCGCCAGCAGGGATCGCCTGAACACTGAAGCTTTCTTT.

This chain joins TRBV19 and TRBJ2-1, with 10 bases lining up with TRBD2. The CDR3 runs to 18 residues. Per the germline V gene, CDR1 is LNHDA and CDR2 is SQIVND (reference sequence). V shed 1 base and J 5 bases; nucleotides not matched to a gene: 11. The CDR3 region is CASSIVPPGLAFHNEQFF. CDR3 DNA: TGTGCCAGTAGTATAGTCCCCCCGGGACTAGCGTTTCACAATGAGCAGTTCTTC.

The gene calls are TRBV30 and TRBJ2-1; a weak D match, TRBD2 (6 bases). Germline assignment: CDR1 GTSNPN and CDR2 SVGIG (reference sequence). CDR3 length: 14 residues. With 4 bases removed from V and 6 bases from J, the gap between germline ends came to 16 bases. The CDR3, as DNA: TGTGCCTGGACCGGGACTTGGGCGCTCAATGAGCAGTTCTTC. Protein: CAWTGTWALNEQFF.

The J gene is TRBJ2-3, the V gene TRBV7-6; perhaps TRBD1 as D (8 bases). The germline gives CDR1 SGHVS, CDR2 FNYEAQ. CDR3 length equals 15 residues. Trimming removed 5 bases at V and 3 bases at J, with 15 bases between. CDR3 coding DNA: TGTGCCAGCAGCAGCGGACAGGGAGGGACAGATACGCAGTATTTT. Its translation is CASSSGQGGTDTQYF. Together with reference TRBV7-6 and TRBJ2-3, the CDR3 gives the full variable domain: GAGVSQSPRYKVTKRGQDVALRCDPISGHVSLYWYRQALGQGPEFLTYFNYEAQQDKSGLPNDRFSAERPEGSISTLTIQRTEQRDSAMYRCASSSGQGGTDTQYFGPGTRLTVL.

The chain couples TRBV7-2 to TRBJ2-2; D gene unclear. The CDR3 consists of 13 residues. Germline values: CDR1 SGHTA, CDR2 FQGNSA. The germline V and J ends were trimmed by 2 bases and 0 bases, with 1 base remaining between them. The CDR3 DNA is TGTGCCAGCAGCTTACCGAACACCGGGGAGCTGTTTTTT. This gives the protein CASSLPNTGELFF.

The DNA of the CDR3 is TGCGCCAGCAGCTTGGGAACCGGGACAGGGGGATATGAGCAGTTCTTC. Translating gives CASSLGTGTGGYEQFF. This chain links TRBV5-1 with TRBJ2-1; 11 nucleotides align to TRBD1. The CDR3 extends over 16 amino acids. V lost 0 bases, J lost 8 bases, and 7 bases stayed unmatched. The germline V gene encodes CDR1 SGHRS and CDR2 YFSETQ.

CDR3 region: CATSRAVNTEAFF. The DNA for the CDR3 is TGTGCCACCAGCAGAGCGGTGAACACTGAAGCTTTCTTT. The rearrangement links TRBV15 to TRBJ1-1; D unclear. This CDR3 contains 13 residues. CDR1 LNHNV and CDR2 YYDKDF come from the germline V gene (reference sequence). V shed 1 base and J shed 0 bases, with 3 bases lying between them.

This clone showed up just a few times. This chain joins TRBV4-3 and TRBJ2-1; no definite D call. The CDR3 sequence is 13 residues long. Germline V gene lookup returns CDR1 LGHNA and CDR2 YSLEER. Trimming cost V 2 bases and J 4 bases, with 6 bases left between them. This CDR3 reads CASSQRVYNEQFF. The CDR3, as DNA: TGCGCCAGCAGCCAACGAGTATACAATGAGCAGTTCTTC.

V and J are TRBV28 and TRBJ2-3, with D perhaps matching TRBD1 or TRBD2 (5 bases each). CDR1 MDHEN and CDR2 SYDVKM come from the germline V gene. Trimming cost V 8 bases and J 2 bases, with 8 bases left between them. The CDR3 runs 12 residues. The CDR3: CASGTPTDTQYF. CDR3 DNA sequence: TGTGCCAGCGGGACCCCCACAGATACGCAGTATTTT.

The J gene is TRBJ1-1, the V gene TRBV19; D is perhaps TRBD1 (5 bases). Germline values: CDR1 LNHDA, CDR2 SQIVND (reference sequence). This CDR3 has 17 amino acids. The germline V and J ends were trimmed by 4 bases and 0 bases, with 18 bases remaining between them. CDR3 region: CASSTAGRIIMNTEAFF. CDR3 nucleotides: TGTGCCAGTAGTACCGCGGGACGGATAATAATGAACACTGAAGCTTTCTTT.

The CDR3 DNA reads TGTGCCAGCAGTGAAAAGCGGGGAAATGAGCAGTTCTTC. Translating gives CASSEKRGNEQFF. V is TRBV27 and J is TRBJ2-1; 7 positions match TRBD2. The germline gives CDR1 MNHEY, CDR2 SMNVEV (reference sequence). J gave up 7 bases and V 5 bases, and 5 bases lay outside the gene matches. This CDR3 is built from 13 residues.

CDR3 loop: CAWSVRQSLMNTEAFF. CDR3 nucleotides: TGTGCCTGGAGTGTACGACAGTCGTTAATGAACACTGAAGCTTTCTTT. The genes are TRBV30 and TRBJ1-1; TRBD1 might be the D (5 bases). Per the germline V gene, CDR1 is GTSNPN and CDR2 is SVGIG (reference sequence). V was shortened by 0 bases and J by 0 bases, with 14 bases between the two germline ends. This CDR3 has 16 amino acids.

CDR3 bases: TGTGCCAGCAGTTCCCGGGACAGGTATAACAATGAGCAGTTCTTC. Translating gives CASSSRDRYNNEQFF. The chain joins TRBV6-6 to TRBJ2-1; 8 bases are a match to TRBD1. Unmatched junction bases numbered 7, after V lost 4 bases and J lost 5 bases. The germline gives CDR1 MNHNY, CDR2 SVGAGI (reference sequence). This CDR3 region has 15 residues.

CDR3 DNA sequence: TGCGCCAGCAAGACCGGGACAGGGCGAACCGGGGAGCTGTTTTTT. This encodes CASKTGTGRTGELFF. V and J are TRBV5-1 and TRBJ2-2; 9 nucleotides line up with TRBD1. The ends lost 6 bases at V and 5 bases at J; junction bases unmatched: 8. Germline V gene data show CDR1 as SGHRS and CDR2 as YFSETQ. The CDR3 spans 15 residues.

This chain connects TRBV19 to TRBJ2-3; no firm D call. The CDR3 is made up of 13 amino acids. Germline values: CDR1 LNHDA, CDR2 SQIVND (reference sequence). Between the trimmed V and J ends, which lost 6 bases and 6 bases, there was a span of 13 bases. CDR3 in amino acids: CASSGSWSDTQYF. Written as DNA, the CDR3 is TGTGCCAGTAGCGGGTCCTGGTCGGATACGCAGTATTTT.

CDR3: CASSLGGTTGDYGYTF. CDR3 nucleotide sequence: TGTGCCAGCAGCTTAGGAGGTACTACGGGCGACTATGGCTACACCTTC. The chain couples TRBV7-3 to TRBJ1-2; D is unresolved. V was clipped by 2 bases and J by 3 bases, with 16 bases between them. Germline lookup yields CDR1 SGHTA and CDR2 FQGTGA. The CDR3 sequence is 16 residues long.

This chain joins TRBV15 and TRBJ2-5; 7 positions agree with TRBD1. The CDR3 consists of 17 residues. CDR1 is LNHNV, CDR2 YYDKDF, per germline (reference sequence). The ends lost 2 bases at V and 5 bases at J; junction bases unmatched: 14. The CDR3 bases are TGTGCCACCAGCAGACTAGTGACAGGGCCGGTTGGGGAGACCCAGTACTTC. It translates to CATSRLVTGPVGETQYF.

The rearrangement joins TRBV7-2 to TRBJ2-6; 8 nucleotides match TRBD1. Trimming at V came to 3 bases and at J to 5 bases, leaving 3 bases not matched to a gene. Germline-derived CDR1 and CDR2 are SGHTA and FQGNSA. The CDR3 has 15 amino acids. The CDR3 DNA reads TGTGCCAGCAGCTTCGGACAGGGAAGGGCCAACGTCCTGACTTTC. Protein product: CASSFGQGRANVLTF.

The chain links TRBV19 to TRBJ2-3; 11 bases are a match to TRBD2. Germline V gene data show CDR1 as LNHDA and CDR2 as SQIVND (reference sequence). The CDR3 consists of 17 residues. The J segment lost 5 bases and the V segment lost 5 bases, leaving 12 bases of the junction unmatched. The CDR3 DNA follows: TGTGCCAGTAGTCCAAAACCCCTAGCGGGAGGTGGAGATACGCAGTATTTT. This translates into CASSPKPLAGGGDTQYF.

The V call is TRBV5-5, the J call TRBJ1-1; possible D gene TRBD1, 5 bases. The germline V and J ends were trimmed by 5 bases and 4 bases, with 15 bases remaining between them. Germline V lookup: CDR1 SGHKS, CDR2 YYEKEE (reference sequence). This CDR3 region has 14 residues. The CDR3: CASRLSPGGTEAFF. CDR3 DNA: TGTGCCAGCAGGCTGTCCCCCGGGGGCACTGAAGCTTTCTTT.

The CDR3: CASSIKGQGAGYTF. The CDR3 coding sequence is TGTGCCAGCAGCATAAAGGGACAGGGCGCTGGCTACACCTTC. This chain connects TRBV7-2 to TRBJ1-2; 9 nucleotides match TRBD1. V lost 5 bases to trimming and J lost 7 bases; unmatched junction nucleotides: 8. The germline gives CDR1 SGHTA, CDR2 FQGNSA. CDR3 length: 14 amino acids.